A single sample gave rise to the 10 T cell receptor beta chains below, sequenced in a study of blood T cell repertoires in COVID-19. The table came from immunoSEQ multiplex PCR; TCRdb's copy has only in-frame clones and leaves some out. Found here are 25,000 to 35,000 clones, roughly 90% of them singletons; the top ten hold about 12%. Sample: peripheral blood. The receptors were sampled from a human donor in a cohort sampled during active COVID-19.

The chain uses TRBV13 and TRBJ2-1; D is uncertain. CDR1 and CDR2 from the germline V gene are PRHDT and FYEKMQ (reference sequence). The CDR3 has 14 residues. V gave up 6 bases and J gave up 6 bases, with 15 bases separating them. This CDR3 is CASRPISGPNEQFF. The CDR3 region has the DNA TGTGCCAGCAGGCCGATCAGTGGGCCCAATGAGCAGTTCTTC.

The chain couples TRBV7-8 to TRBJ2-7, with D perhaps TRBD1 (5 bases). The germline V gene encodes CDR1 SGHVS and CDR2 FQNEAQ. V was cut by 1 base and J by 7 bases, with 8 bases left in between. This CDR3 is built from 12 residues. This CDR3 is CASSLVQGEQYF. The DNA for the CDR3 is TGTGCCAGCAGCTTAGTGCAGGGTGAGCAGTACTTC. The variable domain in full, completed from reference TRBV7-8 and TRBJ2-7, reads GAGVSQSPRYKVAKRGQDVALRCDPISGHVSLFWYQQALGQGPEFLTYFQNEAQLDKSGLPSDRFFAERPEGSVSTLKIQRTQQEDSAVYLCASSLVQGEQYFGPGTRLTVT.

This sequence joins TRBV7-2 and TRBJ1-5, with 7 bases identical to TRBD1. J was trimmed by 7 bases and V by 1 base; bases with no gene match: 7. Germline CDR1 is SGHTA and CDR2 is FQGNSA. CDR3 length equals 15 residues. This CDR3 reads CASSLDRGREQPQHF. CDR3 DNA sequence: TGTGCCAGCAGCTTAGACAGGGGACGGGAGCAGCCCCAGCATTTT.

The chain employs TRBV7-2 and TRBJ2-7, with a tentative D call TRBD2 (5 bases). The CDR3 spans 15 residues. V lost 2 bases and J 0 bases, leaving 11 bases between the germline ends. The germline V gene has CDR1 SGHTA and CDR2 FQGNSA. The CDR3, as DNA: TGTGCCAGCAGCTTATTCCGCGGGCCCTCCTACGAGCAGTACTTC. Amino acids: CASSLFRGPSYEQYF.

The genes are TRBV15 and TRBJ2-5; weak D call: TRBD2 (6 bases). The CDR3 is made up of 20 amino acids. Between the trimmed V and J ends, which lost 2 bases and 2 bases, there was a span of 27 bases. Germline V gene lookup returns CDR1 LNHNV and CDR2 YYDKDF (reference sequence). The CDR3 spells CATSRKRGKRTGVEQETQYF. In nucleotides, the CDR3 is TGTGCCACCAGCAGAAAGAGGGGTAAGCGGACGGGAGTGGAACAAGAGACCCAGTACTTC.

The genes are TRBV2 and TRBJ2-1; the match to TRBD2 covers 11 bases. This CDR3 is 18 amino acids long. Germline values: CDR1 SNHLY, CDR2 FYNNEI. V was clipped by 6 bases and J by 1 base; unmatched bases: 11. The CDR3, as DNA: TGTGCCAGCAGGGCCGGGACTAGCGGACCTTTTTCCTACAATGAGCAGTTCTTC. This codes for CASRAGTSGPFSYNEQFF.

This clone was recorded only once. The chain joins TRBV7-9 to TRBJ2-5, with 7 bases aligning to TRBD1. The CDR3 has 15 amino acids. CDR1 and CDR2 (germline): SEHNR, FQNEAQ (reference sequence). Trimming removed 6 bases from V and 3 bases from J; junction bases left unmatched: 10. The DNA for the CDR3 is TGTGCCAGCAGTCCGAGAGGACAGGAGAAAGAGACCCAGTACTTC. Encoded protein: CASSPRGQEKETQYF.

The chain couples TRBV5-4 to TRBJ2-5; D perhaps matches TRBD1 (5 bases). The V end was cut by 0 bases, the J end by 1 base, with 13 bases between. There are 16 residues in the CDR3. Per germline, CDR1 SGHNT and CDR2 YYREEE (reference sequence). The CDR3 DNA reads TGTGCCAGCAGCTTGGGGGGCAGTACAACCCAAGAGACCCAGTACTTC. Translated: CASSLGGSTTQETQYF.

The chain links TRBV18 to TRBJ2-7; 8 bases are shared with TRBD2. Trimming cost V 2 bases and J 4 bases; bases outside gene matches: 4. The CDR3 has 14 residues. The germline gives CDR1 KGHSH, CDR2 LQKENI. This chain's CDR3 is CASSPGTSTYEQYF. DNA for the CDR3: TGTGCCAGCTCACCAGGGACTAGTACTTACGAGCAGTACTTC.

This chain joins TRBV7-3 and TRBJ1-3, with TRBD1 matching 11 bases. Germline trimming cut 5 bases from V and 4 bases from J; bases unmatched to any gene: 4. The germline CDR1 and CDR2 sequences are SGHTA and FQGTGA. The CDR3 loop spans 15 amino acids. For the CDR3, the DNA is TGTGCCAGCAGCCCGGACAGGGGGCCAGGAAACACCATATATTTT. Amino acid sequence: CASSPDRGPGNTIYF.